What follows are 19 T cell receptor beta chains derived from one specimen sequenced in a study of CD8+CD57+ T cells in acquired aplastic anemia. The patients chosen for sequencing had shown expansion of CD8+CD57+ cells (detected by flow cytometry). Researchers used genomic DNA as the template to profile TCR beta VDJ and CDR3. TCRdb fed the reads into MiXCR, producing one record per CDR3 protein. The sample consists of 300,000 or so distinct CDR3 sequences, 45% to 65% of them appearing once. The sequenced sample consisted of sorted CD4+, CD8+, or CD8+CD57+ T cells (not recorded which) from PBMCs. The receptors stem from a human donor with aplastic anemia.

The rearrangement joins TRBV7-2 to TRBJ1-6; a possible D gene is TRBD1 (5 bases). The CDR3 has 17 residues. The germline V gene encodes CDR1 SGHTA and CDR2 FQGNSA. Deletions cut 3 bases from V and 8 bases from J, with 20 bases between. CDR3 region: CASSFSLSGGRDSPLHF. As DNA, the CDR3 is TGTGCCAGCAGCTTTTCGCTTTCGGGGGGTAGGGATTCACCCCTCCACTTT. Together with reference TRBV7-2 and TRBJ1-6, the CDR3 gives the full variable domain: GAGVSQSPSNKVTEKGKDVELRCDPISGHTALYWYRQSLGQGLEFLIYFQGNSAPDKSGLPSDRFSAERTGGSVSTLTIQRTQQEDSAVYLCASSFSLSGGRDSPLHFGNGTRLTVT.

This clonotype was counted between two and nine times. The V call is TRBV10-3, the J call TRBJ1-1; D is undetermined. The CDR3 runs 13 residues. The germline V gene encodes CDR1 ENHRY and CDR2 SYGVKD. Trimming removed 4 bases at V and 3 bases at J, with 9 bases between. CDR3 nucleotide sequence: TGTGCCATCAGTGGGCGCGCGGACACTGAAGCTTTCTTT. Translation gives CAISGRADTEAFF.

The chain carries TRBV12-3 or TRBV12-4 and TRBJ2-5; weak D call: TRBD2 (6 bases). This CDR3 contains 13 residues. V was pared by 5 bases and J by 6 bases, with 13 bases between. DNA for the CDR3: TGTGCCAGCAGTCCGGGACTCGCCCAGACCCAGTACTTC. Amino acids: CASSPGLAQTQYF.

At least ten counts were recorded for this clonotype. The V gene is TRBV9, the J gene TRBJ2-5; 14 bases are shared with TRBD2. V dropped 3 bases and J dropped 5; count of bases not matched to a gene: 6. Germline V gene lookup returns CDR1 SGDLS and CDR2 YYNGEE. This CDR3 comprises 16 residues. As DNA, the CDR3 is TGTGCCAGCAGCGCGACTAGCGGGGGGGCCCAGGAGACCCAGTACTTC. This gives the protein CASSATSGGAQETQYF.

This clonotype showed up many times. V is TRBV5-1 and J is TRBJ2-7; 10 bases agree with TRBD1. The CDR3 runs to 23 residues. The germline V gene has CDR1 SGHRS and CDR2 YFSETQ. V lost 4 bases and J lost 3; bases outside the gene matches: 31. CDR3 coding DNA: TGCGCCAGCAGCCTGAGGTCCCCTGCCCTGGCTCAGAACCGGGACAGGGGTAGCTACGAGCAGTACTTC. Translation: CASSLRSPALAQNRDRGSYEQYF.

There are a few counts of this clonotype. This rearrangement joins TRBV5-1 to TRBJ2-5, with TRBD1 matching over 7 bases. V was clipped by 8 bases and J by 5 bases; unmatched bases: 15. The CDR3 loop spans 15 amino acids. Germline CDR1 and CDR2: SGHRS and YFSETQ. Here the CDR3 reads CASSLRQGWSETQYF. The CDR3 DNA reads as TGCGCCAGTTCCCTACGACAGGGTTGGAGTGAGACCCAGTACTTC.

The chain uses TRBV30 and TRBJ2-1; D is unclear. Germline V gene lookup returns CDR1 GTSNPN and CDR2 SVGIG (reference sequence). V was shortened by 2 bases and J by 7 bases, with 15 bases between the two germline ends. The CDR3 consists of 14 residues. This chain's CDR3 is CAWSPGSIGNEQFF. In DNA form, the CDR3 reads TGTGCCTGGAGTCCGGGCAGTATAGGGAATGAGCAGTTCTTC.

The chain links TRBV5-1 to TRBJ2-5; TRBD1 might be the D (6 bases). Germline lookup yields CDR1 SGHRS and CDR2 YFSETQ. With 3 bases removed from V and 5 bases from J, the gap between germline ends came to 14 bases. The CDR3 contains 14 residues. The DNA of the CDR3 is TGCGCCAGCAGCTGGACAGAGGGCGGGGAGACCCAGTACTTC. Its translation is CASSWTEGGETQYF. The complete variable domain, with remaining parts taken from reference TRBV5-1 and TRBJ2-5, reads KAGVTQTPRYLIKTRGQQVTLSCSPISGHRSVSWYQQTPGQGLQFLFEYFSETQRNKGNFPGRFSGRQFSNSRSEMNVSTLELGDSALYLCASSWTEGGETQYFGPGTRLLVL.

This chain joins TRBV24-1 and TRBJ2-3; the D is unclear. The CDR3 has 14 residues. Trimming took off 3 bases at V and 2 bases at J, with 8 bases between the two ends. Germline assignment: CDR1 KGHDR and CDR2 SFDVKD. This CDR3 reads CATSDDQFTDTQYF. CDR3 nucleotides: TGTGCCACCAGTGATGATCAATTCACAGATACGCAGTATTTT.

The CDR3 loop is CASSEQALGMNEQFF. The CDR3 DNA reads TGTGCCAGCAGTGAGCAGGCGCTGGGGATGAACGAGCAGTTCTTC. V usage is TRBV2 and J usage is TRBJ2-1; D is unclear. CDR3 length: 15 residues. V lost 3 bases and J lost 10, with 19 bases in between. The germline V gene encodes CDR1 SNHLY and CDR2 FYNNEI.

CDR3 loop: CSVVSQTNEKLFF. CDR3 DNA: TGCAGCGTTGTGAGTCAGACTAATGAAAAACTGTTTTTT. The genes are TRBV29-1 and TRBJ1-4; no clear D gene. V was trimmed by 4 bases and J by 2 bases, leaving 8 bases between them. The CDR3 has 13 residues. In germline, CDR1 is SQVTM, CDR2 ANQGSEA.

Ten or more counts support this clonotype. At one of its ends the junction is not consistent with the germline gene, which may arise from a read error. V and J are TRBV27 and TRBJ2-4; TRBD2 matches 7 bases. Per germline, CDR1 MNHEY and CDR2 SMNVEV (reference sequence). CDR3 length: 14 amino acids. Written as DNA, the CDR3 is TGTGCCAGCAGTCCCGGGACTATCAAAGACATTCAGTACTTC. Translation: CASSPGTIKDIQYF.

This clonotype showed up just a few times. The rearrangement uses TRBV5-6 and TRBJ1-3, with 8 bases matching TRBD1. This CDR3 is 17 amino acids long. V was clipped by 3 bases and J by 4 bases; unmatched bases: 12. CDR1 and CDR2 (germline): SGHDT, YYEEEE. The CDR3 loop reads CASSSRDRKFGGNTIYF. Written as DNA, the CDR3 is TGTGCCAGCAGCTCAAGGGACAGGAAGTTTGGAGGAAACACCATATATTTT.

The rearrangement joins TRBV4-1 to TRBJ2-7; D remains ambiguous. This CDR3 comprises 16 residues. Trimming took 0 bases from V and 0 from J, leaving 12 bases between them. Per the germline V gene, CDR1 is MGHRA and CDR2 is YSYEKL. The CDR3 region is CASSQDHMGNSYEQYF. The CDR3 nucleotides read TGCGCCAGCAGCCAAGATCATATGGGAAACTCCTACGAGCAGTACTTC.

The chain couples TRBV2 to TRBJ1-4, with D possibly being TRBD1 (5 bases). CDR3 length equals 13 residues. Trimming took off 10 bases at V and 4 bases at J, with 13 bases between the two ends. Per the germline V gene, CDR1 is SNHLY and CDR2 is FYNNEI. Here the CDR3 reads CATFRDFNEKLFF. The CDR3 DNA follows: TGTGCCACTTTCCGGGACTTTAATGAAAAACTGTTTTTT. Full variable domain (rest looked up from reference TRBV2 and TRBJ1-4): EPEVTQTPSHQVTQMGQEVILRCVPISNHLYFYWYRQILGQKVEFLVSFYNNEISEKSEIFDDQFSVERPDGSNFTLKIRSTKLEDSAMYFCATFRDFNEKLFFGSGTQLSVL.

There are a few counts of this clonotype. This sequence may be a read error, since a much larger clone differs from it by one base. The chain carries TRBV6-2 or TRBV6-3 and TRBJ1-5, with D unclear. There are 12 residues in the CDR3. V shed 5 bases and J shed 4 bases, with 6 bases lying between them. CDR1 MNHEY and CDR2 SVGEGT come from the germline V gene. Written as DNA, the CDR3 is TGTGCCAGCAGTCCCATGAATCAGCCCCAGCATTTT. Translating it yields CASSPMNQPQHF.

This chain links TRBV20-1 with TRBJ1-2, with TRBD1 identical over 9 bases. Germline CDR1 and CDR2: DFQATT and SNEGSKA (reference sequence). The CDR3 loop spans 15 amino acids. V lost 0 bases, J lost 0 bases, and 2 bases stayed unmatched. The CDR3 here is CSARDRQGANYGYTF. As DNA, the CDR3 is TGCAGTGCTAGAGATAGACAGGGGGCTAACTATGGCTACACCTTC.

In this sample, this clonotype turned up many times. The chain joins TRBV6-5 to TRBJ2-7; D remains unclear. Germline V gene lookup returns CDR1 MNHEY and CDR2 SVGAGI. This CDR3 is 14 amino acids long. V lost 3 bases to trimming and J lost 0 bases, with 9 bases between them. The CDR3 spells CASSYLRNSYEQYF. Here the CDR3 DNA reads TGTGCCAGCAGTTATCTGCGGAACTCCTACGAGCAGTACTTC.

Many counts were recorded for this clonotype. This chain joins TRBV7-9 and TRBJ1-2; D not resolved. In germline, CDR1 is SEHNR, CDR2 FQNEAQ (reference sequence). This CDR3 spans 14 amino acids. V was clipped by 2 bases and J by 8 bases, with 15 bases between them. The CDR3 DNA is TGTGCCAGCAGCTTATCCCCGGCACATAGCGGCTACACCTTC. As protein: CASSLSPAHSGYTF.